A single sample gave rise to the 6 T cell receptor beta chains below, sequenced in a study of blood T cells in healthy people across ages. Alongside a J-beta primer mix, a sample-barcoded 5' primer served in a second PCR lasting 7 to 11 cycles. From the 5' RACE reads, TCRdb called clonotypes with MiXCR, one entry per CDR3 protein. The profile shows some 930,000 distinct CDR3 sequences, under 35% of them singletons. The same specimen was also included in a second study, on T cells of mothers and their children.

Input material: blood. The receptors here all came from a woman aged 40 to 50 in good health.

This clonotype was observed a handful of times. The chain recombines TRBV4-1 with TRBJ2-1; D is unresolved. CDR3 length: 13 amino acids. V dropped 1 base and J dropped 8 bases, with 9 bases sitting between them. Germline values: CDR1 MGHRA, CDR2 YSYEKL. The CDR3 nucleotides are TGCGCCAGCAGCCAAGTACCGGGCTATGAGCAGTTCTTC. Translation: CASSQVPGYEQFF.

This clonotype was detected a few times. The chain has TRBV28 and TRBJ2-1; no firm D call. Per germline, CDR1 MDHEN and CDR2 SYDVKM. The CDR3 is made up of 12 amino acids. V gave up 5 bases and J gave up 8 bases, with 10 bases separating them. In nucleotides, the CDR3 is TGTGCCAGCAGTCCCCGTGCGCATGAGCAGTTCTTC. Translating gives CASSPRAHEQFF.

The DNA for the CDR3 is TGTGCCAGCAGCTTAGCCCGGGTTAGGAGCAATCAGCCCCAGCATTTT. The encoded protein is CASSLARVRSNQPQHF. The chain joins TRBV7-8 to TRBJ1-5; D ambiguous. The germline CDR1 and CDR2 sequences are SGHVS and FQNEAQ. Trimming cost V 0 bases and J 1 base, with 10 bases left between them. The CDR3 runs 16 residues.

This chain uses TRBV6-6 with TRBJ1-6; possible D gene TRBD1, 5 bases. V was cut by 0 bases and J by 7 bases, with 7 bases left in between. The CDR3 runs 14 residues. Germline lookup yields CDR1 MNHNY and CDR2 SVGAGI (reference sequence). CDR3 sequence: CASSYSRQNSPLHF. In DNA, the CDR3 is TGTGCCAGCAGTTACTCGAGACAGAATTCACCCCTCCACTTT.

Comment on this clonotype: A much more abundant neighbour one base away suggests this may be a read error. The V call is TRBV5-1, the J call TRBJ2-4; D is possibly TRBD2 (7 bases). Between the trimmed V and J ends, which lost 4 bases and 13 bases, there was a span of 24 bases. From germline, CDR1 is SGHRS and CDR2 YFSETQ. The CDR3 is 15 residues long. The DNA of the CDR3 is TGCGCCAGCAGCCCCGGCGGGGGCGTGGACAATGAGCAGTACTTC. Translation: CASSPGGGVDNEQYF.

This clonotype appeared once. This chain links TRBV4-1 with TRBJ1-5; tentative D call: TRBD1 (6 bases). CDR3 length equals 16 residues. Trimming cost V 4 bases and J 5 bases, with 18 bases left between them. Germline-derived CDR1 and CDR2 are MGHRA and YSYEKL. The CDR3 loop reads CASSLGARGTDQPQHF. For the CDR3, the DNA is TGCGCCAGCAGCCTGGGGGCCAGGGGAACAGATCAGCCCCAGCATTTT.